Listed below are T cell receptor beta chains from one sample, sequenced in a study of T cells after yellow fever vaccination. TCRdb reprocessed the 5' RACE reads via MiXCR and lists one record per CDR3 protein. The sample holds hundreds of thousands of distinct CDR3 sequences; about 5.2% are singletons and the top ten take roughly 3.4%. The source was CD4+ T cells sorted from PBMCs, collected on the day of the yellow fever booster vaccination. The receptor set was obtained from a man between 18 and 29 years old who received the YFV17D yellow fever vaccine. Each CDR3 is given with its conserved first and last residue. A D gene is named only where the DNA matches it firmly. Expanded clones are given a class, and other clones once, few, many or no size at all.

J,D,V,size,CDR3,DNA
TRBJ1-1,NA,TRBV5-1,few,CASSFTSPNTEAFF,TGCGCCAGCAGCTTCACCTCCCCGAACACTGAAGCTTTCTTT
TRBJ1-4,NA,TRBV4-1,few,CASSHGIASNEKLFF,TGCGCCAGCAGCCATGGGATCGCATCTAATGAAAAACTGTTTTTT
TRBJ2-3,NA,TRBV5-5,many,CASSLGGQVTQYF,TGTGCCAGCAGCTTAGGAGGTCAGGTTACGCAGTATTTT
TRBJ2-7,NA,TRBV27,NA,CASSLRAVSYEQYF,TGTGCCAGCAGTTTAAGAGCGGTCTCCTACGAGCAGTACTTC
TRBJ2-4,NA,TRBV20-1,many,CSARVGVDIQYF,TGCAGTGCTAGAGTGGGGGTCGACATTCAGTACTTC
TRBJ2-3,NA,TRBV7-2,many,CASSLTFGGDTQYF,TGTGCCAGCAGCTTAACGTTCGGGGGCGATACGCAGTATTTT
TRBJ2-6,NA,TRBV4-3,many,CASSQVAAGANVLTF,TGCGCCAGCAGCCAAGTCGCCGCTGGGGCCAACGTCCTGACTTTC
TRBJ2-3,TRBD2,TRBV20-1,few,CSALGLAGGGRLPDTQYF,TGCAGTGCCTTGGGACTAGCGGGGGGCGGGAGATTACCAGATACGCAGTATTTT
TRBJ1-1,NA,TRBV5-1,few,CASSLAWVNTEAFF,TGCGCCAGCAGCTTGGCCTGGGTGAACACTGAAGCTTTCTTT
TRBJ1-4,NA,TRBV7-9,few,CASSLRPRLQGIEKLFF,TGTGCCAGCAGCCTCCGCCCAAGACTTCAAGGCATTGAAAAACTGTTTTTT
TRBJ2-5,NA,TRBV5-1,NA,CASSPSRQAKETQYF,TGCGCCAGCAGCCCTTCACGACAGGCCAAAGAGACCCAGTACTTC
TRBJ1-6,NA,TRBV9,NA,CASSVESRSSYNSPLHF,TGTGCCAGCAGCGTAGAATCCAGGAGCTCCTATAATTCACCCCTCCACTTT
TRBJ1-1,TRBD1,TRBV5-1,many,CASSSDRPNTEAFF,TGCGCCAGCAGCTCGGACAGGCCGAACACTGAAGCTTTCTTT
TRBJ2-5,NA,TRBV21-1,NA,CASSKLFGGTQYF,TGTGCCAGCAGCAAATTATTCGGAGGGACCCAGTACTTC
TRBJ2-5,NA,TRBV20-1,few,CSAPPGHTQETQYF,TGCAGTGCACCTCCGGGACACACACAAGAGACCCAGTACTTC
TRBJ1-4,NA,TRBV5-4,few,CASSRDRQPEKLFF,TGTGCCAGCAGTCGAGATAGACAGCCTGAAAAACTGTTTTTT
TRBJ2-3,NA,TRBV5-1,few,CASSSGGARTDTQYF,TGCGCCAGCAGCTCTGGAGGGGCTCGCACAGATACGCAGTATTTT
TRBJ1-4,TRBD1,TRBV7-2,many,CASSRTGFEKLFF,TGTGCCAGCAGCCGGACAGGATTTGAAAAACTGTTTTTT
TRBJ1-6,NA,TRBV11-2,NA,CASSLLRGNGSPLHF,TGTGCCAGCAGCCTTCTCCGGGGGAACGGTTCACCCCTCCACTTT
TRBJ2-1,NA,TRBV20-1,NA,CSAMGHQYNEQFF,TGCAGTGCTATGGGGCACCAATACAATGAGCAGTTCTTC
TRBJ1-1,NA,TRBV7-3,NA,CASSLFPENTEAFF,TGTGCCAGCAGCTTATTCCCCGAGAACACTGAAGCTTTCTTT
TRBJ2-2,NA,TRBV2,NA,CASSDSGAGELFF,TGTGCCAGCAGCGACTCAGGGGCCGGGGAGCTGTTTTTT